This TCR beta chain was profiled in a study of T cells in Graves' hyperthyroidism and ophthalmopathy. Points on this clonotype: Its antigen is unidentified. A read error is likely, as this CDR3 ends without the conserved phenylalanine or tryptophan.

The CDR3 regions of TCR beta were amplified from RNA transcripts. An initial round of RT-PCR targeting the TCR CDR3 relied on the HTBI primer set. TCRdb independently ran MiXCR on the multiplex PCR reads; one entry per CDR3 protein. This sample has around 620,000 distinct CDR3 sequences, with 11% to 15% found just once. Study outcomes and limitations: Separating ophthalmopathy from stable hyperthyroidism was achieved by a 13 V-J model.

The V gene lost 0 bases and the J gene lost 2 bases, with 17 bases spanning the gap. The CDR3 loop spans 17 amino acids. The germline V gene has CDR1 LGHNA and CDR2 YSLEER. The TCR sequence derives from a woman aged 18 to 35 with Graves' ophthalmopathy. Sequenced sample: blood. J is TRBJ2-7 and V is TRBV4-3, with D unclear. The CDR3 here is CASSQEGELVSTYEQYL. The DNA of the CDR3 is TGCGCCAGCAGCCAAGAAGGTGAATTAGTAAGTACCTACGAGCAGTACCTC.